The 26 T cell receptor beta chains in this list originate from one sample, sequenced in a study of shared clonotypes between healthy human individuals. The table came from immunoSEQ multiplex PCR; TCRdb's copy has only in-frame clones and leaves some out. The sample records approximately 2.5 million clones, roughly 93% being singletons. Sequenced sample: naive CD4+ T cells from PBMCs. The subset is: CD45RA+ positively selected. These receptors all stem from a man aged 18 to 29 in good health. Some clones in this sample may be carry-over from other donors' samples.

This CDR3 is CAISVLAASNEQFF. The CDR3 DNA reads TGTGCCATCAGTGTGCTAGCGGCGAGCAATGAGCAGTTCTTC. V and J are TRBV10-3 and TRBJ2-1, with TRBD2 matching 7 bases. In germline, CDR1 is ENHRY, CDR2 SYGVKD. V lost 4 bases, J lost 6 bases, and 6 bases stayed unmatched. The CDR3 loop spans 14 amino acids.

The DNA of the CDR3 is TGTGCCAGCAGGTACGACAGGGTAATACTAATGAACACTGAAGCTTTCTTT. Encoded protein: CASRYDRVILMNTEAFF. V gene TRBV2 combines with J gene TRBJ1-1; 7 bases are shared with TRBD1. The germline CDR1 and CDR2 sequences are SNHLY and FYNNEI. The CDR3 has 17 residues. Trimming removed 6 bases from V and 0 bases from J; junction bases left unmatched: 13.

The sample holds one count of this clone. This chain links TRBV29-1 with TRBJ2-2, with D perhaps matching TRBD1 or TRBD2 (5 bases each). In germline, CDR1 is SQVTM, CDR2 ANQGSEA. V gave up 1 base and J gave up 4 bases, with 10 bases separating them. This CDR3 has 14 amino acids. The CDR3 DNA is TGCAGCGTTGAAGGAGGGACCGCCACCGGGGAGCTGTTTTTT. This gives the protein CSVEGGTATGELFF.

The chain links TRBV11-3 to TRBJ2-1, with TRBD2 matching 7 bases. The V segment lost 1 base and the J segment 6 bases; nucleotides outside the gene matches: 6. The CDR3 is 15 residues long. CDR1 SGHNT and CDR2 YENEEA come from the germline V gene. As DNA, the CDR3 is TGTGCCAGCAGCTTAGTGCATTCTAGCGGCAATGAGCAGTTCTTC. Translating gives CASSLVHSSGNEQFF.

On this clone itself: One junction end disagrees with the germline gene, perhaps due to a read error. The V and J genes are TRBV5-1 and TRBJ2-1; D is unresolved. CDR1 and CDR2 from the germline V gene are SGHRS and YFSETQ. This CDR3 has 14 amino acids. DNA for the CDR3: TGCGCCAGCAGCCCCGGAGCCTCCCACAATGAGCAGTTCTTC. Translating gives CASSPGASHNEQFF.

The gene calls are TRBV4-3 and TRBJ2-7, with D perhaps being TRBD1 or TRBD2 (5 bases each). There are 15 residues in the CDR3. Per germline, CDR1 LGHNA and CDR2 YSLEER. V was shortened by 0 bases and J by 9 bases, with 18 bases between the two germline ends. CDR3 sequence: CASSQEPGPRFAQYF. CDR3 DNA sequence: TGCGCCAGCAGCCAAGAACCGGGACCCCGGTTCGCGCAGTACTTC.

The chain joins TRBV6-5 to TRBJ1-2; D call uncertain. V gave up 5 bases and J gave up 2 bases, with 9 bases separating them. Germline loops: CDR1 MNHEY, CDR2 SVGAGI. This CDR3 region has 13 residues. CDR3 DNA sequence: TGTGCCAGCAGTCCACAGAGAAACTATGGCTACACCTTC. This gives the protein CASSPQRNYGYTF.

The chain carries TRBV6-1 and TRBJ1-2; 7 positions match TRBD1. Germline V CDR1 and CDR2: MNHNS, SASEGT. The length of the CDR3 is 15 residues. The V gene end was trimmed by 11 bases and the J gene end by 0 bases; junction bases not matched to a gene: 12. The CDR3 protein is CACRAGGQTNYGYTF. The CDR3 region has the DNA TGTGCCTGCCGGGCAGGGGGGCAAACTAACTATGGCTACACCTTC.

The chain combines TRBV18 with TRBJ2-2; D gene ambiguous. CDR1 and CDR2 from the germline V gene are KGHSH and LQKENI. The V end lost 3 bases, the J end lost 5 bases, and 7 bases lay between the germline ends. The CDR3 extends over 13 amino acids. CDR3 protein: CASSPDATGELFF. For the CDR3, the DNA is TGTGCCAGCTCACCGGACGCAACCGGGGAGCTGTTTTTT.

The V gene is TRBV7-3, the J gene TRBJ2-2; 9 bases align to TRBD2. Trimming took 3 bases from V and 5 from J; bases not matched to a gene: 4. This CDR3 is built from 15 residues. Germline CDR1 SGHTA, CDR2 FQGTGA. The CDR3 spells CASSFSGSGTGELFF. The DNA for the CDR3 is TGTGCCAGCAGCTTTAGCGGGAGTGGTACCGGGGAGCTGTTTTTT.

V and J are TRBV27 and TRBJ2-5; 10 bases agree with TRBD2. The V gene's germline CDR1 is MNHEY and CDR2 SMNVEV (reference sequence). Losses at the gene ends were 0 bases for V and 7 bases for J; bases not matched to a gene: 5. This CDR3 has 15 residues. The CDR3 sequence: CASSLSSGRKATQYF. The DNA for the CDR3 is TGTGCCAGCAGTTTATCTAGCGGGAGGAAGGCGACCCAGTACTTC.

The J gene is TRBJ1-1, the V gene TRBV27; perhaps TRBD1 as D (6 bases). The CDR3 runs to 14 residues. The germline gives CDR1 MNHEY, CDR2 SMNVEV (reference sequence). V was trimmed by 4 bases and J by 4 bases, leaving 13 bases between them. The CDR3 loop reads CASSSWGGPTEAFF. CDR3 coding DNA: TGTGCCAGCAGTTCTTGGGGGGGCCCCACTGAAGCTTTCTTT.

V and J are TRBV14 and TRBJ2-2, with D maybe TRBD1 (7 bases). With 4 bases removed from V and 5 bases from J, the gap between germline ends came to 17 bases. The germline V gene encodes CDR1 SGHDN and CDR2 FVKESK. The CDR3 spans 16 residues. The CDR3 loop reads CASSPTGQGGTGELFF. CDR3 bases: TGTGCCAGCAGCCCGACAGGGCAGGGAGGAACCGGGGAGCTGTTTTTT. Full variable domain (missing parts from reference TRBV14 and TRBJ2-2): EAGVTQFPSHSVIEKGQTVTLRCDPISGHDNLYWYRRVMGKEIKFLLHFVKESKQDESGMPNNRFLAERTGGTYSTLKVQPAELEDSGVYFCASSPTGQGGTGELFFGEGSRLTVL.

This clone showed up just once. The chain links TRBV5-1 to TRBJ1-3; D possibly corresponds to TRBD1 (6 bases). The V and J ends lost 4 bases and 8 bases respectively, with 19 bases between them. This CDR3 comprises 15 residues. Looked up from germline, CDR1 is SGHRS and CDR2 is YFSETQ. The DNA for the CDR3 is TGCGCCAGCAGCCAAGGACAGTCGAGTTCGGACACCATATATTTT. Translated, it gives CASSQGQSSSDTIYF.

V and J are TRBV14 and TRBJ2-1; 14 positions agree with TRBD2. V lost 2 bases and J lost 3; bases outside the gene matches: 6. This CDR3 contains 18 residues. CDR1 is SGHDN, CDR2 FVKESK, per germline. CDR3 region: CASSQPGTSGRSYNEQFF. The CDR3 nucleotides read TGTGCCAGCAGCCAACCCGGGACTAGCGGGAGAAGCTACAATGAGCAGTTCTTC.

V usage is TRBV6-1 and J usage is TRBJ1-5; D is undetermined. CDR3 length: 14 residues. V lost 4 bases and J 0 bases, leaving 7 bases between the germline ends. Germline values: CDR1 MNHNS, CDR2 SASEGT. The CDR3 bases are TGTGCCAGCAGTGGAGAATATAGCAATCAGCCCCAGCATTTT. Amino acids: CASSGEYSNQPQHF.

The chain uses TRBV18 and TRBJ2-3; D is ambiguous. In germline, CDR1 is KGHSH, CDR2 LQKENI. Deletions cut 0 bases from V and 0 bases from J, with 13 bases between. There are 17 residues in the CDR3. The CDR3 loop reads CASSPPNAYTSTDTQYF. The CDR3 bases are TGTGCCAGCTCACCACCCAACGCGTACACTAGCACAGATACGCAGTATTTT.

The chain carries TRBV14 and TRBJ2-7; 7 bases match TRBD2. The trim removed 0 bases at V and 2 bases at J, leaving 13 bases unmatched. Germline lookup yields CDR1 SGHDN and CDR2 FVKESK. The CDR3 contains 18 residues. CDR3 nucleotide sequence: TGTGCCAGCAGCCAAGATGACGGGGCTAGCGGAAAGACCTACGAGCAGTACTTC. It yields the protein CASSQDDGASGKTYEQYF.

V usage is TRBV7-2 and J usage is TRBJ2-2; D is unresolved. There are 13 residues in the CDR3. Per germline, CDR1 SGHTA and CDR2 FQGNSA. Trimming shortened V by 1 base and J by 4 bases, and 4 bases separated the two germline ends. The CDR3 loop is CASSLVSTGELFF. CDR3 coding DNA: TGTGCCAGCAGCTTAGTGAGCACCGGGGAGCTGTTTTTT.

V usage is TRBV28 and J usage is TRBJ1-5; D unresolved. This CDR3 has 14 amino acids. Looked up from germline, CDR1 is MDHEN and CDR2 is SYDVKM. Deletions cut 6 bases from V and 7 bases from J, with 16 bases between. As DNA, the CDR3 is TGTGCCAGCAGAAGTGACGGCGGAGGGCAGCCCCAGCATTTT. Translating gives CASRSDGGGQPQHF.

The V gene is TRBV18, the J gene TRBJ2-5; no clear D. The V gene's germline CDR1 is KGHSH and CDR2 LQKENI. The CDR3 covers 12 residues. V lost 8 bases to trimming and J lost 1 base, with 8 bases between them. CDR3: CASMVRQETQYF. For the CDR3, the DNA is TGTGCCAGCATGGTCCGCCAAGAGACCCAGTACTTC.

The chain joins TRBV6-1 to TRBJ1-1; D uncertain. Looked up from germline, CDR1 is MNHNS and CDR2 is SASEGT. The V end lost 6 bases, the J end lost 4 bases, and 9 bases lay between the germline ends. The CDR3 totals 12 residues. CDR3: CASRPVLTEAFF. The CDR3 region has the DNA TGTGCCAGCAGGCCCGTCCTCACTGAAGCTTTCTTT.

This rearrangement joins TRBV5-1 to TRBJ1-2; TRBD1 matches 9 bases. In germline, CDR1 is SGHRS, CDR2 YFSETQ. V shed 0 bases and J 8 bases; nucleotides not matched to a gene: 5. There are 14 residues in the CDR3. The CDR3 is CASSLAWDREGYTF. As DNA, the CDR3 is TGCGCCAGCAGCTTGGCGTGGGACAGGGAGGGCTACACCTTC.

In the case of this clone: The same CDR3 is also encoded by other DNA sequences in this sample. The rearrangement uses TRBV9 and TRBJ2-7; 12 nucleotides line up with TRBD1. CDR3 length: 15 amino acids. Per the germline V gene, CDR1 is SGDLS and CDR2 is YYNGEE. Germline trimming cut 2 bases from V and 4 bases from J; bases unmatched to any gene: 4. The CDR3 DNA reads as TGTGCCAGCAGCGTGGGACAGGGGGCGCCGTACGAGCAGTACTTC. Protein product: CASSVGQGAPYEQYF.

This sequence joins TRBV7-3 and TRBJ2-1; TRBD2 matches at 8 bases. V shed 5 bases and J 5 bases; nucleotides not matched to a gene: 2. The CDR3 spans 13 residues. From germline, CDR1 is SGHTA and CDR2 FQGTGA. CDR3 in DNA: TGTGCCAGCAGCGCGGGACTAGACAATGAGCAGTTCTTC. As protein: CASSAGLDNEQFF.

V usage is TRBV11-2 and J usage is TRBJ1-6; D may be TRBD1 (6 bases). Trimming took 0 bases from V and 10 from J, leaving 16 bases between them. The germline gives CDR1 SGHAT, CDR2 FQNNGV. This CDR3 has 16 residues. Here the CDR3 reads CASSLEGIYRVSPLHF. The DNA for the CDR3 is TGTGCCAGCAGCTTAGAAGGGATTTACAGGGTCTCACCCCTCCACTTT.